These T cell receptor beta chains were read from a single sample in a study of blood T cell repertoires in COVID-19. Libraries were prepared by immunoSEQ multiplex PCR; TCRdb keeps only in-frame clonotypes and omits some of them. The sample records around 170,000 clones, under 80% being singletons. Sequenced material: peripheral blood. These receptors came from a woman at least 80 years old with acute or convalescent COVID-19. Each CDR3 is given with its conserved first and last residue. Each record gives: V gene, clone size, D gene, J gene, CDR3 DNA, CDR3 protein. D genes are given only for firm matches. Only part of the rows carry a size: once, few, many, or a class if the clone is expanded.

v_call: TRBV5-8
clone_size: .
d_call: .
j_call: TRBJ2-7
cdr3_nt: TGTGCCAGCAGCTTGATTAGGGGCTCCTACGAGCAGTACTTC
cdr3_aa: CASSLIRGSYEQYF

v_call: TRBV27
clone_size: .
d_call: TRBD2
j_call: TRBJ2-1
cdr3_nt: TGTGCCAGCAACAGAGCGGGAGCGAATGAGCAGTTCTTC
cdr3_aa: CASNRAGANEQFF

v_call: TRBV12-5
clone_size: .
d_call: .
j_call: TRBJ2-3
cdr3_nt: TGTGCTAGTGCCCGATCCGAGACTAGGGACACAGATACGCAGTATTTT
cdr3_aa: CASARSETRDTDTQYF

v_call: TRBV9
clone_size: .
d_call: .
j_call: TRBJ2-4
cdr3_nt: TGTGCCAGCAGCGTAGACCCAGGCCTCACAGGGCTGGGCATTCAGTACTTC
cdr3_aa: CASSVDPGLTGLGIQYF

v_call: TRBV28
clone_size: many
d_call: .
j_call: TRBJ1-5
cdr3_nt: TGTGCCAGCAGCCGACTCAGCAATCAGCCCCAGCATTTT
cdr3_aa: CASSRLSNQPQHF

v_call: TRBV5-4
clone_size: .
d_call: .
j_call: TRBJ1-2
cdr3_nt: TGTGCCAGCAGCTTGCGGCAGGAGGATAACTATGGCTACACCTTC
cdr3_aa: CASSLRQEDNYGYTF

v_call: TRBV6-5
clone_size: .
d_call: .
j_call: TRBJ1-2
cdr3_nt: TGTGCCAGCAGTCCCCAGACAGCGACTAACTATGGCTACACCTTC
cdr3_aa: CASSPQTATNYGYTF

v_call: TRBV7-9
clone_size: once
d_call: .
j_call: TRBJ2-7
cdr3_nt: TGTGCCAGCAGCTTAGTTGCCGGTACCTCCTACGAGCAGTACTTC
cdr3_aa: CASSLVAGTSYEQYF

v_call: TRBV4-2
clone_size: .
d_call: TRBD1
j_call: TRBJ1-5
cdr3_nt: TGTGCCAGCAGCCCCGGACAGGGACGCAATCAGCCCCAGCATTTT
cdr3_aa: CASSPGQGRNQPQHF

v_call: TRBV5-1
clone_size: once
d_call: .
j_call: TRBJ1-1
cdr3_nt: TGCGCCAGCAGCTTGAACACAGGATTGAACACTGAAGCTTTCTTT
cdr3_aa: CASSLNTGLNTEAFF

v_call: TRBV2
clone_size: .
d_call: TRBD1
j_call: TRBJ1-6
cdr3_nt: TGTGCCAGCACATTCCGGGACAGCCATAATTCACCCCTCCACTTT
cdr3_aa: CASTFRDSHNSPLHF

v_call: TRBV4-3
clone_size: many
d_call: .
j_call: TRBJ2-6
cdr3_nt: TGCGCCAGCAGCCAAGCAGGGTCTGGGGCCAACGTCCTGACTTTC
cdr3_aa: CASSQAGSGANVLTF

v_call: TRBV6-5
clone_size: .
d_call: .
j_call: TRBJ1-2
cdr3_nt: TGTGCCAGCAGTCCCCGGTTAGGGGAATATTATGGCTACACCTTC
cdr3_aa: CASSPRLGEYYGYTF

v_call: TRBV27
clone_size: .
d_call: TRBD2
j_call: TRBJ2-7
cdr3_nt: TGTGCCAGCAGCCCGACCCCCTTTAGCGGGAGGGGAGAGCAGTACTTC
cdr3_aa: CASSPTPFSGRGEQYF

v_call: TRBV7-9
clone_size: few
d_call: .
j_call: TRBJ1-1
cdr3_nt: TGTGCCAGCAGCTTGGGGACATTGGGGCGCACTGAAGCTTTCTTT
cdr3_aa: CASSLGTLGRTEAFF

v_call: TRBV19
clone_size: .
d_call: .
j_call: TRBJ1-5
cdr3_nt: TGTGCCAGTAGGAGGGAGCCGAATCAGCCCCAGCATTTT
cdr3_aa: CASRREPNQPQHF

v_call: TRBV11-3
clone_size: .
d_call: .
j_call: TRBJ2-7
cdr3_nt: TGTGCCAGCAGCTTAGTAAGGGGGCGACTAGAAGGCGGTCCCTACGAGCAGTACTTC
cdr3_aa: CASSLVRGRLEGGPYEQYF

v_call: TRBV18
clone_size: .
d_call: .
j_call: TRBJ2-7
cdr3_nt: TGTGCCAGCTCCGCACAGGGTGGGACCTACGAGCAGTACTTC
cdr3_aa: CASSAQGGTYEQYF

v_call: TRBV28
clone_size: .
d_call: .
j_call: TRBJ1-2
cdr3_nt: TGTGCCAGCAGCGCGGGGGTCTATGGCTACACCTTC
cdr3_aa: CASSAGVYGYTF

v_call: TRBV11-2
clone_size: .
d_call: .
j_call: TRBJ1-2
cdr3_nt: TGTGCCAGCAGCCCCGCTGGACGACAGGCGGAATATGGCTACACCTTC
cdr3_aa: CASSPAGRQAEYGYTF

v_call: TRBV2
clone_size: .
d_call: TRBD1
j_call: TRBJ1-5
cdr3_nt: TGTGCCAGCAGTCCCGGGACAGACCAGCCCCAGCATTTT
cdr3_aa: CASSPGTDQPQHF

v_call: TRBV24-1
clone_size: .
d_call: .
j_call: TRBJ2-7
cdr3_nt: TGTGCCACCAGTGGATCCGGTTACGAGCAGTACTTC
cdr3_aa: CATSGSGYEQYF

v_call: TRBV5-1
clone_size: .
d_call: .
j_call: TRBJ1-1
cdr3_nt: TGCGCCAGCAGCTGGAAGGGAGGCCGCACTGAAGCTTTCTTT
cdr3_aa: CASSWKGGRTEAFF

v_call: TRBV24-1
clone_size: .
d_call: .
j_call: TRBJ2-1
cdr3_nt: TGTGCCACCAGTGATCGGACAAGGTCCTACAATGAGCAGTTCTTC
cdr3_aa: CATSDRTRSYNEQFF

v_call: TRBV7-9
clone_size: .
d_call: TRBD2
j_call: TRBJ2-5
cdr3_nt: TGTGCCAGCAGCTTAAGTACTAGCGGGAGCGGGACCCAGTACTTC
cdr3_aa: CASSLSTSGSGTQYF

v_call: TRBV6-5
clone_size: .
d_call: .
j_call: TRBJ2-4
cdr3_nt: TGTGCCAGCGCCTCAACAGGGTTCCAGGGCATTCAGTACTTC
cdr3_aa: CASASTGFQGIQYF

v_call: TRBV19
clone_size: .
d_call: .
j_call: TRBJ1-2
cdr3_nt: TGTGCCAGTAGTTTCAGCGATGAACGGATGTATGGCTACACCTTC
cdr3_aa: CASSFSDERMYGYTF

v_call: TRBV27
clone_size: few
d_call: TRBD1
j_call: TRBJ1-5
cdr3_nt: TGTGCCAGCAGTTTGCGGACAGGGGGCGTTAGCAATCAGCCCCAGCATTTT
cdr3_aa: CASSLRTGGVSNQPQHF

v_call: TRBV27
clone_size: .
d_call: TRBD2
j_call: TRBJ2-7
cdr3_nt: TGTGCCAGCAGTCGAGAGTCGGGGAGGGCCGGACACGAGCAGTACTTC
cdr3_aa: CASSRESGRAGHEQYF

v_call: TRBV9
clone_size: .
d_call: TRBD1
j_call: TRBJ1-2
cdr3_nt: TGTGCCAGCAGCGTAGCGGGGACAGACTATGGCTACACCTTC
cdr3_aa: CASSVAGTDYGYTF

v_call: TRBV7-9
clone_size: .
d_call: TRBD1
j_call: TRBJ1-6
cdr3_nt: TGTGCCAGCAGCTTAGCAACAGGGGTATCCTATAATTCACCCCTCCACTTT
cdr3_aa: CASSLATGVSYNSPLHF

v_call: TRBV27
clone_size: .
d_call: .
j_call: TRBJ2-7
cdr3_nt: TGTGCCAGCAGTTCGACAGGATCACTACGAGCAGCCTTC
cdr3_aa: CASSSTGSLRAAF

v_call: TRBV4-2
clone_size: .
d_call: TRBD2
j_call: TRBJ2-1
cdr3_nt: TGTGCCAGCAGCCACGGATATACGGGACTAGCGGGCGGTGAGCAGTTCTTC
cdr3_aa: CASSHGYTGLAGGEQFF

v_call: TRBV30
clone_size: .
d_call: TRBD2
j_call: TRBJ2-1
cdr3_nt: TGTGCCTGGAGAGGTCCGGTTACGGGAGGGGTGTACAATGAGCAGTTCTTC
cdr3_aa: CAWRGPVTGGVYNEQFF

v_call: TRBV5-4
clone_size: .
d_call: TRBD2
j_call: TRBJ2-7
cdr3_nt: TGTGCCAGCAGCTGGGGGACTAGTCGCTACGAGCAGTACTTC
cdr3_aa: CASSWGTSRYEQYF

v_call: TRBV12-3/TRBV12-4
clone_size: .
d_call: TRBD1
j_call: TRBJ1-3
cdr3_nt: TGTGCCAGCAGTCTCCAGGGGGACACCATATATTTT
cdr3_aa: CASSLQGDTIYF

v_call: TRBV28
clone_size: .
d_call: TRBD1
j_call: TRBJ1-1
cdr3_nt: TGTGCCAGCAGTTTAGGGGACAGGACAACTGAAGCTTTCTTT
cdr3_aa: CASSLGDRTTEAFF

v_call: TRBV4-1
clone_size: once
d_call: .
j_call: TRBJ1-3
cdr3_nt: TGCGCCAGCAGCCACATCGGTACCGCCTCTGGAAACACCATATATTTT
cdr3_aa: CASSHIGTASGNTIYF

v_call: TRBV18
clone_size: many
d_call: TRBD1
j_call: TRBJ1-5
cdr3_nt: TGTGCCAGCTCACCAGAGACAGGGGGCGGTCAGCCCCAGCATTTT
cdr3_aa: CASSPETGGGQPQHF

v_call: TRBV27
clone_size: .
d_call: .
j_call: TRBJ2-7
cdr3_nt: TGTGCCAGCAGCCTGAGGGACATCAAAAGCTCCTACGAGCAGTACTTC
cdr3_aa: CASSLRDIKSSYEQYF

v_call: TRBV28
clone_size: .
d_call: TRBD2
j_call: TRBJ2-3
cdr3_nt: TGTGCCAGCAGTTTAAAAAGTGGACTAGCGGGAGAAGCAGATACGCAGTATTTT
cdr3_aa: CASSLKSGLAGEADTQYF

v_call: TRBV7-8
clone_size: few
d_call: TRBD1
j_call: TRBJ2-7
cdr3_nt: TGTGCCAGCAGCTTAACCATCGGGACAGACTACGAGCAGTACTTC
cdr3_aa: CASSLTIGTDYEQYF

v_call: TRBV29-1
clone_size: .
d_call: .
j_call: TRBJ1-5
cdr3_nt: TGCAGCGCACAGGATCCAGGTCAGCCCCAGCATTTT
cdr3_aa: CSAQDPGQPQHF

v_call: TRBV27
clone_size: .
d_call: .
j_call: TRBJ1-2
cdr3_nt: TGTGCCAGCAGGAGGGGACTGGGGATTAACTATGGCTACACCTTC
cdr3_aa: CASRRGLGINYGYTF

v_call: TRBV4-1
clone_size: .
d_call: TRBD1
j_call: TRBJ2-3
cdr3_nt: TGCGCCAGCAGCCAAGTTGCGGGACAGGGTTTTGCAGATACGCAGTATTTT
cdr3_aa: CASSQVAGQGFADTQYF

v_call: TRBV14
clone_size: .
d_call: .
j_call: TRBJ2-5
cdr3_nt: TGTGCCAGCAGCCGGACTACCGGGCCCTGGGAAGAGACCCAGTACTTC
cdr3_aa: CASSRTTGPWEETQYF

v_call: TRBV30
clone_size: .
d_call: .
j_call: TRBJ2-3
cdr3_nt: TGTGCCTGGAGTGTACTTGGACTTTCCACAGATACGCAGTATTTT
cdr3_aa: CAWSVLGLSTDTQYF

v_call: TRBV24-1
clone_size: .
d_call: TRBD2
j_call: TRBJ2-3
cdr3_nt: TGTGCCACCAGTGATTTGCCGACTAGCGGGGTGTACACAGATACGCAGTATTTT
cdr3_aa: CATSDLPTSGVYTDTQYF

v_call: TRBV10-3
clone_size: few
d_call: TRBD2
j_call: TRBJ2-7
cdr3_nt: TGTGCCATCAGACTTACTAGCGGGAGCTCCTACGAGCAGTACTTC
cdr3_aa: CAIRLTSGSSYEQYF

v_call: TRBV27
clone_size: few
d_call: TRBD1
j_call: TRBJ1-2
cdr3_nt: TGTGCCAGCAGGTTCACAGGGGGCGCGTTCTATGGCTACACCTTC
cdr3_aa: CASRFTGGAFYGYTF